One and the same sample provided the 17 T cell receptor beta chains below, sequenced in a study of identical twins. One entry per CDR3 protein results from TCRdb running MiXCR on the 5' RACE reads. The sample includes about 900,000 distinct CDR3 sequences, approximately 13% of them seen just once. In addition, the sample was reused for a study of yellow fever vaccine responses in identical twins.

Sequencing used PBMCs. Every receptor here comes from a woman aged 18-29 years in good health.

The chain carries TRBV12-3 or TRBV12-4 and TRBJ1-1; 8 bases map to TRBD1. The V and J ends lost 5 bases and 4 bases, in that order; junction bases with no gene match: 6. The CDR3 has 14 amino acids. The CDR3 reads CASSETGGITEAFF. CDR3 coding DNA: TGTGCCAGCAGTGAAACAGGGGGTATCACTGAAGCTTTCTTT.

V and J are TRBV14 and TRBJ2-2; no definite D call. CDR1 is SGHDN, CDR2 FVKESK, per germline. The CDR3 sequence is 15 residues long. Trimming removed 1 base from V and 6 bases from J, with 12 bases in between. This CDR3 is CASSQGEEYPGELFF. For the CDR3, the DNA is TGTGCCAGCAGCCAAGGAGAGGAGTACCCCGGGGAGCTGTTTTTT.

This clonotype was detected ten times or more. The chain joins TRBV4-1 to TRBJ1-1; 7 bases align to TRBD1. This CDR3 region has 15 residues. Losses at the gene ends were 3 bases for V and 5 bases for J; bases not matched to a gene: 9. Per the germline V gene, CDR1 is MGHRA and CDR2 is YSYEKL. CDR3 DNA sequence: TGCGCCAGCAGCCACAAAGAGGGGGCTGCTACTGAAGCTTTCTTT. It codes for CASSHKEGAATEAFF.

The chain links TRBV11-2 to TRBJ2-7, with 8 bases lining up with TRBD1. The CDR3 has 16 residues. The trim removed 3 bases at V and 3 bases at J, leaving 10 bases unmatched. Germline CDR1 is SGHAT and CDR2 is FQNNGV. In nucleotides, the CDR3 is TGTGCCAGCAGCTTTCCCCGAGGACAGGGAGGCTACGAGCAGTACTTC. The encoded protein is CASSFPRGQGGYEQYF.

This clonotype was counted only a few times. V gene TRBV20-1 combines with J gene TRBJ2-4; D possibly corresponds to TRBD2 (5 bases). The V gene lost 8 bases and the J gene lost 7 bases, with 15 bases spanning the gap. This CDR3 spans 12 amino acids. Germline CDR1 reads DFQATT; CDR2 reads SNEGSKA (reference sequence). CDR3 amino acids: CSPLDERNIQYF. DNA of the CDR3: TGCAGTCCCCTGGATGAGCGGAACATTCAGTACTTC.

The V call is TRBV7-9, the J call TRBJ1-1, with D perhaps matching TRBD1 (6 bases). The CDR3 has 15 residues. V was pared by 8 bases and J by 1 base, with 17 bases between. The germline V gene has CDR1 SEHNR and CDR2 FQNEAQ (reference sequence). CDR3 in DNA: TGTGCCAGCGCTCCTGGTGGACAGCGGAACACTGAAGCTTTCTTT. Encoded protein: CASAPGGQRNTEAFF.

V usage is TRBV12-3 or TRBV12-4 and J usage is TRBJ2-1; the match to TRBD1 covers 8 bases. Germline trimming cut 5 bases from V and 7 bases from J; bases unmatched to any gene: 13. The CDR3 is made up of 16 amino acids. DNA of the CDR3: TGTGCCAGCAGTGCCGACAGGGGAGTCTACATGAATGAGCAGTTCTTC. It is translated as CASSADRGVYMNEQFF.

This CDR3 reads CASIQMGGTDTQYF. Written as DNA, the CDR3 is TGTGCCAGCATCCAGATGGGGGGGACAGATACGCAGTATTTT. This chain joins TRBV6-1 and TRBJ2-3, with 7 bases that match TRBD2. Germline CDR1 and CDR2: MNHNS and SASEGT. The CDR3 is 14 amino acids. The ends lost 7 bases at V and 3 bases at J; junction bases unmatched: 7.

This chain uses TRBV7-9 with TRBJ2-3; 8 nucleotides match TRBD2. V trimming: 5 bases; J trimming: 5 bases; junction bases outside the gene matches: 6. This CDR3 is built from 14 residues. CDR1 is SEHNR and CDR2 is FQNEAQ in the germline V gene (reference sequence). The CDR3 DNA reads TGTGCCAGCAGCCCCGGGGGGGCCCAAGATACGCAGTATTTT. As protein: CASSPGGAQDTQYF.

The sample holds a few counts of this clonotype. This chain uses TRBV19 with TRBJ2-2; 8 bases map to TRBD2. V lost 5 bases to trimming and J lost 6 bases; unmatched junction nucleotides: 20. Germline V gene data show CDR1 as LNHDA and CDR2 as SQIVND (reference sequence). This CDR3 contains 19 residues. The CDR3 nucleotides are TGTGCCAGTAGTGGTGGTTCAGGCAAACCGGGACTAGTCTCCGGGGAGCTGTTTTTT. Its translation: CASSGGSGKPGLVSGELFF.

This clonotype was recorded many times. The J gene is TRBJ2-1, the V gene TRBV28, with 9 bases lining up with TRBD1. This CDR3 has 16 amino acids. Germline CDR1 MDHEN, CDR2 SYDVKM. With 4 bases clipped from V and 2 bases from J, the junction kept 6 bases outside the gene matches. In DNA form, the CDR3 reads TGTGCCAGCAGTTCCTGGACAGGGGTAACCTACAATGAGCAGTTCTTC. Encoded protein: CASSSWTGVTYNEQFF.

The chain carries TRBV7-8 and TRBJ2-5; D may match TRBD1 or TRBD2 (5 bases each). Between the trimmed V and J ends, which lost 5 bases and 13 bases, there was a span of 17 bases. The germline V gene has CDR1 SGHVS and CDR2 FQNEAQ. The CDR3 length is 12 residues. CDR3 nucleotide sequence: TGTGCCAGCAGCGCCGGGACGGTCCATGGGTACTTC. Its translation: CASSAGTVHGYF. Looking up the rest from reference TRBV7-8 and TRBJ2-5 gives the full variable domain: GAGVSQSPRYKVAKRGQDVALRCDPISGHVSLFWYQQALGQGPEFLTYFQNEAQLDKSGLPSDRFFAERPEGSVSTLKIQRTQQEDSAVYLCASSAGTVHGYFGPGTRLLVL.

This clonotype was found once. The chain links TRBV19 to TRBJ1-5, with D possibly matching TRBD1 (5 bases). This CDR3 spans 15 amino acids. Germline V gene sequence: CDR1 LNHDA, CDR2 SQIVND (reference sequence). Trimming cost V 6 bases and J 3 bases, with 15 bases left between them. CDR3 in amino acids: CASSFPAGYNQPQHF. Written as DNA, the CDR3 is TGTGCCAGTAGCTTCCCCGCAGGGTACAATCAGCCCCAGCATTTT.

V and J are TRBV5-5 and TRBJ2-4; D remains ambiguous. Germline CDR1 reads SGHKS; CDR2 reads YYEKEE (reference sequence). The CDR3 extends over 16 amino acids. V lost 0 bases to trimming and J lost 0 bases, with 10 bases between them. The CDR3 reads CASSLGAALAKNIQYF. CDR3 bases: TGTGCCAGCAGCTTGGGGGCAGCCCTAGCCAAAAACATTCAGTACTTC.

The chain links TRBV10-3 to TRBJ2-3, with D uncertain. This CDR3 is 15 amino acids long. Germline V gene lookup returns CDR1 ENHRY and CDR2 SYGVKD. Trimming removed 1 base from V and 0 bases from J, with 8 bases in between. The CDR3 protein is CAISELKESTDTQYF. DNA for the CDR3: TGTGCCATCAGTGAGTTAAAGGAGAGCACAGATACGCAGTATTTT.

This clonotype was detected a few times. This rearrangement joins TRBV7-8 to TRBJ2-5, with 8 bases that match TRBD2. Germline lookup yields CDR1 SGHVS and CDR2 FQNEAQ. With 4 bases clipped from V and 5 bases from J, the junction kept 9 bases outside the gene matches. This CDR3 spans 15 amino acids. The CDR3, as DNA: TGTGCCAGCAGCTCCTCCGGGGGGGCTCTCGAGACCCAGTACTTC. Translated, it gives CASSSSGGALETQYF.

This clonotype has only a few counts. This sequence joins TRBV4-1 and TRBJ2-3, with 8 bases fitting TRBD2. V trimming: 3 bases; J trimming: 2 bases; junction bases outside the gene matches: 16. The germline V gene has CDR1 MGHRA and CDR2 YSYEKL. The CDR3 is 19 amino acids. CDR3 sequence: CASSQLAASGGPNTDTQYF. CDR3 nucleotides: TGCGCCAGCAGCCAGTTGGCCGCAAGCGGGGGACCAAACACAGATACGCAGTATTTT.